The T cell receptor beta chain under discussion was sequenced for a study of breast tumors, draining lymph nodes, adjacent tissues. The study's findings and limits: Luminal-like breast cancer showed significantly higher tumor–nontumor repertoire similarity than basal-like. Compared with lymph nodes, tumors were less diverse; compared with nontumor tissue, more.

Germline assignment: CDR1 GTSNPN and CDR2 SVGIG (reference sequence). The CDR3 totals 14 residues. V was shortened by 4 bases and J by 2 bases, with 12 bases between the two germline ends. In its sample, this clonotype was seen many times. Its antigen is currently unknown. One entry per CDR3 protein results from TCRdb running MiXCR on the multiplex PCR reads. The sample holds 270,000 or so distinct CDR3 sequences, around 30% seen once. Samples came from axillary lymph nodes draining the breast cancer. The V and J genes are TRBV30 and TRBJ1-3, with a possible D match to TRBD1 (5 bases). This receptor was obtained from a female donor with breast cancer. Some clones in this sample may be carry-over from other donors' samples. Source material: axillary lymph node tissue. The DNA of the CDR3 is TGTGCCTGGACCACAGGCTATGCTGGAAACACCATATATTTT. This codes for CAWTTGYAGNTIYF.